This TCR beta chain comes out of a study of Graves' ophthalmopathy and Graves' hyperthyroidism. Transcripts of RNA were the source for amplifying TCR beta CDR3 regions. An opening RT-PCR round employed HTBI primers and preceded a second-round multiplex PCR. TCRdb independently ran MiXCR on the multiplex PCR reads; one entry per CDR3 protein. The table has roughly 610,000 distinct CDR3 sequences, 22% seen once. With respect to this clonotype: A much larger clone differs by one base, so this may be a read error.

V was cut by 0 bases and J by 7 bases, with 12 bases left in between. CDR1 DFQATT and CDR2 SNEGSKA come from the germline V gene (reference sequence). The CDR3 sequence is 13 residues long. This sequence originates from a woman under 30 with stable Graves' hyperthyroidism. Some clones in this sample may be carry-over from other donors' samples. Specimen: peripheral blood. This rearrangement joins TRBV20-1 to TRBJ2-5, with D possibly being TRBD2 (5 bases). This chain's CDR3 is CSARDWAGGTQYF. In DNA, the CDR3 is TGCAGTGCTAGAGATTGGGCAGGAGGGACCCAGTACTTC.